The sample holds a few counts of the clone carrying this T cell receptor beta chain. The antigen is not known. Expressed TCRB transcripts were sequenced after all isolated RNA was converted to cDNA. This table comes from immunoSEQ multiplex PCR, and its TCRdb copy is limited to in-frame clones, with some not included. The sample has roughly 300,000 clones; approximately 8% are singletons. CD45RO/CCR7/CD25/CD127/CD95/CD27 sorting isolated CD4+ naive, central memory, regulatory and stem cell-like memory cells. Trimming removed 2 bases from V and 6 bases from J; junction bases left unmatched: 8. Germline CDR1 and CDR2: MGHRA and YSYEKL. CDR3 length: 17 amino acids. This record belongs to a study of beta chain features in type 1 diabetes. Study as a whole: On cell yields, gender and age, patients and healthy donors were similar. In all, about 100,000,000 sorted cells from all samples were analyzed. General observations from the study: In type 1 diabetes patients, VDJ junctions had fewer insertions; deletions at these junctions were more frequent.

Sequenced input: central memory CD4+ T cells from blood. The TCR comes from a young woman in good health. The chain links TRBV4-1 to TRBJ2-3; 13 bases line up with TRBD2. The CDR3 coding sequence is TGCGCCAGCAGCCAATTACTAGCGGGAGGGCCCTCTGATACGCAGTATTTT. Translation: CASSQLLAGGPSDTQYF.